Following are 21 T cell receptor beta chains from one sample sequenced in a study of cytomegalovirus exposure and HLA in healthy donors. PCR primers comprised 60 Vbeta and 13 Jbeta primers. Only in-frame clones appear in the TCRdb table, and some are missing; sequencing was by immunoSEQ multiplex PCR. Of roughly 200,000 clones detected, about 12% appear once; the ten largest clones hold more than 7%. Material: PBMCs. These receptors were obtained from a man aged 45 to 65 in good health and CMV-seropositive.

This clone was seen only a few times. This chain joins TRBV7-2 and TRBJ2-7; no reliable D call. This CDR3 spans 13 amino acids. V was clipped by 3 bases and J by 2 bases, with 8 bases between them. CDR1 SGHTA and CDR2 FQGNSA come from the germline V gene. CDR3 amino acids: CASSFEATYEQYF. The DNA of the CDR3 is TGTGCCAGCAGCTTTGAGGCAACCTACGAGCAGTACTTC.

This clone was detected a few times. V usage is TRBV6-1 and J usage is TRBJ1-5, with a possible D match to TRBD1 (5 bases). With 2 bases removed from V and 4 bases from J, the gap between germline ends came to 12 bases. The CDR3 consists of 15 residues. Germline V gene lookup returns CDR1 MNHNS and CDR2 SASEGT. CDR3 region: CASSESGGNNQPQHF. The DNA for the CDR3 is TGTGCCAGCAGTGAAAGCGGGGGTAATAATCAGCCCCAGCATTTT.

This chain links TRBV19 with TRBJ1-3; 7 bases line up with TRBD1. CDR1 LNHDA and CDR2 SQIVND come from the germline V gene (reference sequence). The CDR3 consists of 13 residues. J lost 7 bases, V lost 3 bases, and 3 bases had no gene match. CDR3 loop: CASSIGRGNTIYF. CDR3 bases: TGTGCCAGTAGTATCGGCAGGGGGAACACCATATATTTT.

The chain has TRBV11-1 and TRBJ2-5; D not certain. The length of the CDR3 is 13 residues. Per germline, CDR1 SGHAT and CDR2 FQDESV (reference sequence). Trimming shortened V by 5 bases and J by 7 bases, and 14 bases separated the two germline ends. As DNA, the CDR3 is TGTGCCAGCAGCCAAGACACGGATGGGACCCAGTACTTC. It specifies CASSQDTDGTQYF.

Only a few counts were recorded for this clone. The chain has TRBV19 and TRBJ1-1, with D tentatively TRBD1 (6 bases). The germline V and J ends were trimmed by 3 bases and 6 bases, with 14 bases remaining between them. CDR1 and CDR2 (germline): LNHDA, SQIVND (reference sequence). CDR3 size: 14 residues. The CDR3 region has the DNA TGTGCCAGTAGTATCGGATGGGCAGGGGCTGAAGCTTTCTTT. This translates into CASSIGWAGAEAFF. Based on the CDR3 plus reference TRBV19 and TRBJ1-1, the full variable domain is DGGITQSPKYLFRKEGQNVTLSCEQNLNHDAMYWYRQDPGQGLRLIYYSQIVNDFQKGDIAEGYSVSREKKESFPLTVTSAQKNPTAFYLCASSIGWAGAEAFFGQGTRLTVV.

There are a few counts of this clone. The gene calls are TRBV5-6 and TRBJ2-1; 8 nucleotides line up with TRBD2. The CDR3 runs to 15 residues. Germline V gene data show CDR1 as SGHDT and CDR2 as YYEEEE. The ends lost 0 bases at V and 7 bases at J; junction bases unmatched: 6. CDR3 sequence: CASSLAGGARNEQFF. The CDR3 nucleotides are TGTGCCAGCAGCTTGGCCGGGGGGGCGAGGAATGAGCAGTTCTTC.

CDR3 region: CASSLLGTGGTGELFF. CDR3 in DNA: TGTGCCAGCAGCTTACTCGGGACAGGGGGGACCGGGGAGCTGTTTTTT. The V call is TRBV7-2, the J call TRBJ2-2; 11 bases match TRBD1. CDR3 length: 16 residues. Trimming took 2 bases from V and 5 from J; bases not matched to a gene: 4. Germline CDR1 is SGHTA and CDR2 is FQGNSA.

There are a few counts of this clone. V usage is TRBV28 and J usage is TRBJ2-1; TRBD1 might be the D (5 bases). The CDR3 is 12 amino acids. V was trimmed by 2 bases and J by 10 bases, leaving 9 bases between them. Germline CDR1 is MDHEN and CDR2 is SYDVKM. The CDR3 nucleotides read TGTGCCAGCAGTTTAAATGGGGCGGAGCAGTTCTTC. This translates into CASSLNGAEQFF.

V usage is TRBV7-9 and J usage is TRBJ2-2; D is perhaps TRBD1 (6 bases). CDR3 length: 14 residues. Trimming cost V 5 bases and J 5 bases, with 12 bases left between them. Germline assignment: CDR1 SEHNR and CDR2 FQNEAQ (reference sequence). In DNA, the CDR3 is TGTGCCAGCAGCACCAGACAGGTTACCGGGGAGCTGTTTTTT. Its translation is CASSTRQVTGELFF. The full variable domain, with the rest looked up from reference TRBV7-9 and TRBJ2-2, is DTGVSQNPRHKITKRGQNVTFRCDPISEHNRLYWYRQTLGQGPEFLTYFQNEAQLEKSRLLSDRFSAERPKGSFSTLEIQRTEQGDSAMYLCASSTRQVTGELFFGEGSRLTVL.

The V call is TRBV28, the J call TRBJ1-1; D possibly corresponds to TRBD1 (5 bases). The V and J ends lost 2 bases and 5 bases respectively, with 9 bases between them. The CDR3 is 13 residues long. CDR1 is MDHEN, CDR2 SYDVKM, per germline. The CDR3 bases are TGTGCCAGCAGTTTAGGGGGGGAAACTGAAGCTTTCTTT. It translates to CASSLGGETEAFF.

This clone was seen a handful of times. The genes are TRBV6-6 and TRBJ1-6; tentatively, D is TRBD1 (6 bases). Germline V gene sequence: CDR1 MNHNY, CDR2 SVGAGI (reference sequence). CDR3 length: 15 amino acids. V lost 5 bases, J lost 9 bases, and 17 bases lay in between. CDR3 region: CASSTLLGGGSPLHF. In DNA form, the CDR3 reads TGTGCCAGCAGTACCCTTTTGGGAGGGGGTTCACCCCTCCACTTT.

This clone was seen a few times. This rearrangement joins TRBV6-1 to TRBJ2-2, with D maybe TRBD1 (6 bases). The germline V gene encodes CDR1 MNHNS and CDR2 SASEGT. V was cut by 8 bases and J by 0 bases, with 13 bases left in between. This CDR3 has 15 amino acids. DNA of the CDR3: TGTGCCAGCTCCGCCGGGACATCGAACACCGGGGAGCTGTTTTTT. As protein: CASSAGTSNTGELFF.

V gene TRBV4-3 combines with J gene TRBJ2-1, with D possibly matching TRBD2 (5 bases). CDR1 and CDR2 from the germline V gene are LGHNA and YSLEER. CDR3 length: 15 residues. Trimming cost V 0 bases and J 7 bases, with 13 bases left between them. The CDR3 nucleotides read TGCGCCAGCAGCCAAGACCGGGATCCGCCGAATGAGCAGTTCTTC. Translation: CASSQDRDPPNEQFF.

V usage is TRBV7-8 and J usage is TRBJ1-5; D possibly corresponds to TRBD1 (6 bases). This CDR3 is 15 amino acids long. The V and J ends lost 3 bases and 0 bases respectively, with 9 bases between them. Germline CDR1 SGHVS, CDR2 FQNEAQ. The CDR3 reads CASSFRGNSNQPQHF. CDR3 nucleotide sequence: TGTGCCAGCAGCTTTAGGGGGAATAGCAATCAGCCCCAGCATTTT.

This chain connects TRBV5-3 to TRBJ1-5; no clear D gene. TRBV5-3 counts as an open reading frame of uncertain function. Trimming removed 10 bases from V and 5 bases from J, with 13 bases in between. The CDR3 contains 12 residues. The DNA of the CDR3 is TGTGCCTGGGCGTTACCGTATCAGCCCCAGCATTTT. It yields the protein CAWALPYQPQHF.

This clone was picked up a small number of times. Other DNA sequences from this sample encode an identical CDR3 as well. The CDR3 region is CASSASGGRTDTQYF. The CDR3 coding sequence is TGTGCCAGCAGCGCTAGCGGGGGGCGCACAGATACGCAGTATTTT. The V call is TRBV9, the J call TRBJ2-3, with TRBD2 identical over 11 bases. CDR1 SGDLS and CDR2 YYNGEE come from the germline V gene. This CDR3 has 15 amino acids. V was pared by 3 bases and J by 1 base, with 1 base of the junction left unmatched.

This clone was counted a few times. The CDR3 reads CASSLELAGPRTGELFF. In nucleotides, the CDR3 is TGTGCCAGCAGCTTGGAGCTAGCGGGGCCGAGGACCGGGGAGCTGTTTTTT. V usage is TRBV7-8 and J usage is TRBJ2-2, with 9 bases that match TRBD2. J gave up 5 bases and V 3 bases, and 10 bases lay outside the gene matches. CDR1 and CDR2 (germline): SGHVS, FQNEAQ. The CDR3 is 17 residues long.

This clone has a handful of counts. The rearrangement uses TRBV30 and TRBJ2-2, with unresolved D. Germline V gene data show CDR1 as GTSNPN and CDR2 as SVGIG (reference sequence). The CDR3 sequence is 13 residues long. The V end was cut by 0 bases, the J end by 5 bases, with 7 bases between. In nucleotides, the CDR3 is TGTGCCTGGAGTGTACCCCGGACCGGGGAGCTGTTTTTT. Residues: CAWSVPRTGELFF.

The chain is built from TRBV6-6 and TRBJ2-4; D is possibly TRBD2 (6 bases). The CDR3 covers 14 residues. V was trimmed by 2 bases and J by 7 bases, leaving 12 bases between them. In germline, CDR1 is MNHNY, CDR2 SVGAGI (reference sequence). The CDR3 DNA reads TGTGCCAGCAGTTACACGGAGGGGCGGAACATTCAGTACTTC. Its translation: CASSYTEGRNIQYF.

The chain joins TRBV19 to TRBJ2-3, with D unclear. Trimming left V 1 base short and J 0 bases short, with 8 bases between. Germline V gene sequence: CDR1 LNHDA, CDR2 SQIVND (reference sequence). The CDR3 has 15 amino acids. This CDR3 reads CASSIGQTSTDTQYF. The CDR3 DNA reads TGTGCCAGTAGTATAGGCCAAACTAGCACAGATACGCAGTATTTT.

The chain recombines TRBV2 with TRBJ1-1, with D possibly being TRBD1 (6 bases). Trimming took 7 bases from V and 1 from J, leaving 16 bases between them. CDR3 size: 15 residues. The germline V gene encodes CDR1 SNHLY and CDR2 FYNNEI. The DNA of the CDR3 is TGTGCCAGCATATTACCAGGGGCACAGAACACTGAAGCTTTCTTT. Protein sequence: CASILPGAQNTEAFF.